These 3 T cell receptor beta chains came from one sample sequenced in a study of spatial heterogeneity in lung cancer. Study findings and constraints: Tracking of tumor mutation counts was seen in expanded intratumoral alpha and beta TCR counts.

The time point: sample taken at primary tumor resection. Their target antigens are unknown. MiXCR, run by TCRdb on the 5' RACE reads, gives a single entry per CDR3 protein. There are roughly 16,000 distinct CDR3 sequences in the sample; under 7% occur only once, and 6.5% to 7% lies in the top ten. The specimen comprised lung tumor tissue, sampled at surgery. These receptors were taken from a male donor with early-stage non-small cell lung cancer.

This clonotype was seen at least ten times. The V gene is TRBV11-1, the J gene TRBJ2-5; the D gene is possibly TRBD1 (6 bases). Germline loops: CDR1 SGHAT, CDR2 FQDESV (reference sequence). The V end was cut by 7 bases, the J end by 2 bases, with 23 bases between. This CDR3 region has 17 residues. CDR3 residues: CASTKQGTGVGQETQYF. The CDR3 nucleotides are TGTGCCAGCACCAAACAGGGAACCGGCGTGGGTCAAGAGACCCAGTACTTC.

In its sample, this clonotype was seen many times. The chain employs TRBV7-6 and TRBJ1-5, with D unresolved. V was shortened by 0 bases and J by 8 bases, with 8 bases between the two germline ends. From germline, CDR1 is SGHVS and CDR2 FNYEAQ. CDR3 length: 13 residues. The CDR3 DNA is TGTGCCAGCAGCTTAGCGGAGGGAAAGCCCCAGCATTTT. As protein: CASSLAEGKPQHF.

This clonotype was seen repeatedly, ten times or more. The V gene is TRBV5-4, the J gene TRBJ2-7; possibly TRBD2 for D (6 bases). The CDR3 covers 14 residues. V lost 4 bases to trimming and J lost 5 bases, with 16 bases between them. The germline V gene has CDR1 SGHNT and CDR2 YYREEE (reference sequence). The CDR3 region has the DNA TGTGCCAGCAGCCCCTCCCCCGGGGAGGACGAGCAGTACTTC. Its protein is CASSPSPGEDEQYF.